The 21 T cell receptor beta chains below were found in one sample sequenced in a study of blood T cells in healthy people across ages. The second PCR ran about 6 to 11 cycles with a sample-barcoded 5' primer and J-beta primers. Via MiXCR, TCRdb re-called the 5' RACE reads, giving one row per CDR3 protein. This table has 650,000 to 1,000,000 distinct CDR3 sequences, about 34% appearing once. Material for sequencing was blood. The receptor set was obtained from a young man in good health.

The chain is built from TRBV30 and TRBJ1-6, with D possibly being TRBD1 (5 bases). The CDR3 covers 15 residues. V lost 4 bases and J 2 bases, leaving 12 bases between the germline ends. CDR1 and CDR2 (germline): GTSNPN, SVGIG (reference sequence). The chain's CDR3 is CAWKNTGAYNSPLHF. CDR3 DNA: TGTGCCTGGAAAAACACAGGAGCCTATAATTCACCCCTCCACTTT.

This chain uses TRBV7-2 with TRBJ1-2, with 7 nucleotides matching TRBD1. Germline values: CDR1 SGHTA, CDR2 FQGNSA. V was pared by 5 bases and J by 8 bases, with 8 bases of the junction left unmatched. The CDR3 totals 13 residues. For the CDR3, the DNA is TGTGCCAGCAGCACTCGGACAGGCTTGGGCTACACCTTC. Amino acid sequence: CASSTRTGLGYTF.

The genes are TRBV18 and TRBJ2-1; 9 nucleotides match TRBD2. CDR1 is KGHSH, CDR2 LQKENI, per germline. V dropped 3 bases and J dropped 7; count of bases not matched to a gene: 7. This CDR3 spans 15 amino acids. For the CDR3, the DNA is TGTGCCAGCTCACCTGATCTGGCGGGGGGGAATGAGCAGTTCTTC. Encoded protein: CASSPDLAGGNEQFF.

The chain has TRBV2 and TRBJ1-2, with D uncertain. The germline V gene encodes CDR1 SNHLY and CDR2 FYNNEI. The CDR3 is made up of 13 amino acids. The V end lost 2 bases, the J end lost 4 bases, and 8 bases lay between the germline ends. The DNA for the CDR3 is TGTGCCAGCAGTGAAAAGGGAAGCTATGGCTACACCTTC. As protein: CASSEKGSYGYTF.

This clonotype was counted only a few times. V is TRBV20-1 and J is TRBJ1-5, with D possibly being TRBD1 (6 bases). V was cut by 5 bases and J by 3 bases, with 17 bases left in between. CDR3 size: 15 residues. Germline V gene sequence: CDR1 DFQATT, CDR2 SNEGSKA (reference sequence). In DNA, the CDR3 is TGCAGTGCTGAACAGGGTACCGCCTCCAATCAGCCCCAGCATTTT. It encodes CSAEQGTASNQPQHF.

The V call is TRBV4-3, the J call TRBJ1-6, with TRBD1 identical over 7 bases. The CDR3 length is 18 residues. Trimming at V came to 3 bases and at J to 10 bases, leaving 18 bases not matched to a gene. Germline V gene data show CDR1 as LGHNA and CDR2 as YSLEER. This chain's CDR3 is CASSQGATGSLLYSPLHF. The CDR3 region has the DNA TGCGCCAGCAGCCAGGGCGCGACAGGGTCCCTCCTATACTCACCCCTCCACTTT.

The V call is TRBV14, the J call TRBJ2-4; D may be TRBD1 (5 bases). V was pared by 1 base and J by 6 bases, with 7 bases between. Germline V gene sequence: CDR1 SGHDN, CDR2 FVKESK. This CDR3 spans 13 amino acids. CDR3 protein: CASSQGGLNIQYF. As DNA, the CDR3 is TGTGCCAGCAGCCAAGGGGGCCTAAACATTCAGTACTTC.

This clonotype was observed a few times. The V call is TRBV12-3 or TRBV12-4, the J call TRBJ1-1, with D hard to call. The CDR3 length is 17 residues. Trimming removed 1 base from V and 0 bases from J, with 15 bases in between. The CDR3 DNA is TGTGCCAGCAGTTTAGAGGGCACCTCCATACTGAACACTGAAGCTTTCTTT. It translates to CASSLEGTSILNTEAFF.

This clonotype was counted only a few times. The CDR3 DNA reads TGTGCCAGCAGTTTCCAGGGTCGAACTGAAGCTTTCTTT. It codes for CASSFQGRTEAFF. This chain uses TRBV12-3 or TRBV12-4 with TRBJ1-1; TRBD1 might be the D (5 bases). The V end was cut by 3 bases, the J end by 5 bases, with 10 bases between. The length of the CDR3 is 13 residues.

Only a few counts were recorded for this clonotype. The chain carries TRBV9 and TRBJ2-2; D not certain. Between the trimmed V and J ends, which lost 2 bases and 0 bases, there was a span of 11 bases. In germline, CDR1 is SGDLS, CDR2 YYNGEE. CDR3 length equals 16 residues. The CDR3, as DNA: TGTGCCAGCAGCGTGGGGTCGGGCCCGAACACCGGGGAGCTGTTTTTT. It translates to CASSVGSGPNTGELFF.

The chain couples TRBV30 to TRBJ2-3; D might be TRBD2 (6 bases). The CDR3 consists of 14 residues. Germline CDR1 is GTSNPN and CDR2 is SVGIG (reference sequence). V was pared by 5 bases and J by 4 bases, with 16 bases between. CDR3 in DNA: TGTGCCTGGTCCGACGGGGGTGCAGCAGATACGCAGTATTTT. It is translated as CAWSDGGAADTQYF.

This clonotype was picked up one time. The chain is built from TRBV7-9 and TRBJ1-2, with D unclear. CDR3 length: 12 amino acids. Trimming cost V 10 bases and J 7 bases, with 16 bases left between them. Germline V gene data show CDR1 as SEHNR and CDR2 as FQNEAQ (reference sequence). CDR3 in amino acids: CATPSGPRGYTF. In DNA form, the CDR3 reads TGTGCCACTCCCTCCGGTCCACGTGGCTACACCTTC. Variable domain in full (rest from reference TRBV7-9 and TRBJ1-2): DTGVSQNPRHKITKRGQNVTFRCDPISEHNRLYWYRQTLGQGPEFLTYFQNEAQLEKSRLLSDRFSAERPKGSFSTLEIQRTEQGDSAMYLCATPSGPRGYTFGSGTRLTVV.

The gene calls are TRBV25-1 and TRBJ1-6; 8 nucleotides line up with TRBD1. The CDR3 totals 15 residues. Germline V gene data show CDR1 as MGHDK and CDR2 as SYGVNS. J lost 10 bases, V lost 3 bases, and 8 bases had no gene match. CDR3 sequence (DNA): TGTGCCAGCAGTGAGAGTCTTGGACAGGGATCACCCCTCCACTTT. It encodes CASSESLGQGSPLHF.

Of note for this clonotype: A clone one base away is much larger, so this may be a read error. The CDR3: CASSLGQADEQYF. As DNA, the CDR3 is TGCGCCAGCAGCTTGGGACAGGCGGATGAGCAGTACTTC. The V call is TRBV5-1, the J call TRBJ2-7, with TRBD1 as a possible D gene (6 bases). Trimming stripped 0 bases from V and 7 bases from J, with 11 bases between. CDR1 and CDR2 (germline): SGHRS, YFSETQ. The CDR3 sequence is 13 residues long.

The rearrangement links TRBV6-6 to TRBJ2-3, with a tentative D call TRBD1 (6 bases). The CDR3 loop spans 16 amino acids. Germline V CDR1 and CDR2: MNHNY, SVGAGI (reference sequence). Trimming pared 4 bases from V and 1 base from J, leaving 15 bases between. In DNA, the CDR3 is TGTGCCAGCAGTTCCGACAGGAACGGGGGCACAGATACGCAGTATTTT. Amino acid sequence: CASSSDRNGGTDTQYF.

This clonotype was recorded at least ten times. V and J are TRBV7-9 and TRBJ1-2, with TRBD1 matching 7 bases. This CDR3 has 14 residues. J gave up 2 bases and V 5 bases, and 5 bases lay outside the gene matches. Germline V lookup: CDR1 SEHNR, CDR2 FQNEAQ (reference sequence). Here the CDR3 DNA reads TGTGCCAGCAGCACCCTGACAGGGAACTATGGCTACACCTTC. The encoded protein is CASSTLTGNYGYTF.

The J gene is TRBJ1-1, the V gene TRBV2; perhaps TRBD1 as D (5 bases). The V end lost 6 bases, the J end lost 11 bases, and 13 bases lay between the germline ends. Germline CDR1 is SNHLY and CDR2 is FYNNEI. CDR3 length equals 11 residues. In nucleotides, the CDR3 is TGTGCCAGCAGCGCAGGGATAAAGGCTTTCTTT. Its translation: CASSAGIKAFF.

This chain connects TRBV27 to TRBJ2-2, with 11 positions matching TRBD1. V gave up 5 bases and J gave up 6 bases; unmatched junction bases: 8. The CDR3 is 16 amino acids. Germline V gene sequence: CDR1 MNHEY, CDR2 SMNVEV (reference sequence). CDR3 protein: CASSPRDRGYPGELFF. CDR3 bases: TGTGCCAGCAGTCCAAGGGACAGGGGGTATCCCGGGGAGCTGTTTTTT.

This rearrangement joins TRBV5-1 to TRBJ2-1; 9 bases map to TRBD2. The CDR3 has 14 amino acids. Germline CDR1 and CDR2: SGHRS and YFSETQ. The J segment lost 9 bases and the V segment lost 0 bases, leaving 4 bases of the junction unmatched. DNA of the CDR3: TGCGCCAGCAGCTTGGCCGGGACTAGCTTTGAGCAGTTCTTC. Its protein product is CASSLAGTSFEQFF.

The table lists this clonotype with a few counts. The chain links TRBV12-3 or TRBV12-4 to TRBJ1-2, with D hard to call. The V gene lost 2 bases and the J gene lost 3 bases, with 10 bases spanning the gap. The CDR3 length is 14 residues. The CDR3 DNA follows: TGTGCCAGCAGTTTACGGGGAAGGGACTATGGCTACACCTTC. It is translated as CASSLRGRDYGYTF.

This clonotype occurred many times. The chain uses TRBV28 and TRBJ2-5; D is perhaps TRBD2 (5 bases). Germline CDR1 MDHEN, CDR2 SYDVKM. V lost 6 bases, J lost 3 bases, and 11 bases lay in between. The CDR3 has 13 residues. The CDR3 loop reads CASSLTGKETQYF. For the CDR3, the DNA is TGTGCCAGCAGCTTAACGGGAAAAGAGACCCAGTACTTC. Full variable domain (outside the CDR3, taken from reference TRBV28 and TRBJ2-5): DVKVTQSSRYLVKRTGEKVFLECVQDMDHENMFWYRQDPGLGLRLIYFSYDVKMKEKGDIPEGYSVSREKKERFSLILESASTNQTSMYLCASSLTGKETQYFGPGTRLLVL.